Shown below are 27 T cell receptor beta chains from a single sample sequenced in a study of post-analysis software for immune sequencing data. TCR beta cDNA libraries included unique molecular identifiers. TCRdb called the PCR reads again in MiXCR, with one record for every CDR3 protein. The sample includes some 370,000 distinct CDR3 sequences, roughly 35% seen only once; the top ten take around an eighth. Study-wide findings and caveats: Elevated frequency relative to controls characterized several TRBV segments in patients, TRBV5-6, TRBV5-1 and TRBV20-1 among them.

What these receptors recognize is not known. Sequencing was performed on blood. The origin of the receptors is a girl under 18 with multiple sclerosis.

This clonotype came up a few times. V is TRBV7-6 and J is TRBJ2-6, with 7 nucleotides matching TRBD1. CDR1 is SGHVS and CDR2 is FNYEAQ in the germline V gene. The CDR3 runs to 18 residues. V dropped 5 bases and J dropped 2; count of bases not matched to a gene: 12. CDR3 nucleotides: TGTGCCAGCAGCGCCCCCACAGGGGATAGTACTGGGGCCAACGTCCTGACTTTC. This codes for CASSAPTGDSTGANVLTF. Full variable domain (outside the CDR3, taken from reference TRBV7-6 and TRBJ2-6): GAGVSQSPRYKVTKRGQDVALRCDPISGHVSLYWYRQALGQGPEFLTYFNYEAQQDKSGLPNDRFSAERPEGSISTLTIQRTEQRDSAMYRCASSAPTGDSTGANVLTFGAGSRLTVL.

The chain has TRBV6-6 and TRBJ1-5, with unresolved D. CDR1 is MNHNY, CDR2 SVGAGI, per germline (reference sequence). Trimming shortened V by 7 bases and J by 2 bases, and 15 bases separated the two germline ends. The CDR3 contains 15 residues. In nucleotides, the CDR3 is TGTGCCAGCACCTTCCGAGGGTTTGGCAATCAGCCCCAGCATTTT. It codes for CASTFRGFGNQPQHF.

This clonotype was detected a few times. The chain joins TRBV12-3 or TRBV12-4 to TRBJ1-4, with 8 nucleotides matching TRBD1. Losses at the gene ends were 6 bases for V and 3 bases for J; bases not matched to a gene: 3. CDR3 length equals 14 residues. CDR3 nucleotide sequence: TGTGCCAGCAGGACAGGGGCGGCTAATGAAAAACTGTTTTTT. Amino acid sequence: CASRTGAANEKLFF.

The CDR3 region has the DNA TGTGCCAGCAGGCCAACTAGCGGGGATTACGAGCAGTACTTC. This translates into CASRPTSGDYEQYF. The rearrangement joins TRBV6-5 to TRBJ2-7; 10 bases agree with TRBD2. The CDR3 spans 14 residues. CDR1 and CDR2 (germline): MNHEY, SVGAGI. Trimming cost V 6 bases and J 4 bases; bases outside gene matches: 6.

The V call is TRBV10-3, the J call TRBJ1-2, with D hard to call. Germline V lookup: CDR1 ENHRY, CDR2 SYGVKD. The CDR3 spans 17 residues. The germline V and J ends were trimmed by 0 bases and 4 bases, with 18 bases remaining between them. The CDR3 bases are TGTGCCATCAGTGAGTCTTTACTCATTCTGTTCGGCTATGGCTACACCTTC. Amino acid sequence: CAISESLLILFGYGYTF.

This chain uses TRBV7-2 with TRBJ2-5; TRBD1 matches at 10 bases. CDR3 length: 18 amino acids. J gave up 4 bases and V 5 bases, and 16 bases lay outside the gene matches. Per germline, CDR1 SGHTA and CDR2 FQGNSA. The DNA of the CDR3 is TGTGCCAGCAGCCTGGGACAGGGGATGTCTAGCGTGATAGAGACCCAGTACTTC. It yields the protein CASSLGQGMSSVIETQYF.

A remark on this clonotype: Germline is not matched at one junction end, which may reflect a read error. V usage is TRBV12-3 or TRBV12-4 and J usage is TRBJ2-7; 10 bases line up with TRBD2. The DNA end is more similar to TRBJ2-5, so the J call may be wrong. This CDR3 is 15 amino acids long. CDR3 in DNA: TGTCCCAGCAGTTTGAAGCGGGGGGGCTTAGAGACCCAGTACTTC. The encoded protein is CPSSLKRGGLETQYF.

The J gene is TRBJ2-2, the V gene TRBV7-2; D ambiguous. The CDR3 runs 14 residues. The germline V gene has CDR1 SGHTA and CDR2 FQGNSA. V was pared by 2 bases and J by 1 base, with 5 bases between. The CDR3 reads CASSLSLNTGELFF. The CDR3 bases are TGTGCCAGCAGCTTATCTTTGAACACCGGGGAGCTGTTTTTT.

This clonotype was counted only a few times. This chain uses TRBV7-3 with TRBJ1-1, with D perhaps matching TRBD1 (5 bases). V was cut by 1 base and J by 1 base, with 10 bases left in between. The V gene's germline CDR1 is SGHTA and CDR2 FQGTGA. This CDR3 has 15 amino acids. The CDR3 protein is CASSLMGGENTEAFF. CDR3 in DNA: TGTGCCAGCAGCTTAATGGGGGGGGAGAACACTGAAGCTTTCTTT.

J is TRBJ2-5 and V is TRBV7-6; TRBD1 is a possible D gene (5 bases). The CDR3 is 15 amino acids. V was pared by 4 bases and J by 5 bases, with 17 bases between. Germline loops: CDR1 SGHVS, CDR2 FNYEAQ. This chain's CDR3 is CASSSLKGEWETQYF. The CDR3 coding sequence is TGTGCCAGCAGCTCCTTGAAAGGGGAATGGGAGACCCAGTACTTC.

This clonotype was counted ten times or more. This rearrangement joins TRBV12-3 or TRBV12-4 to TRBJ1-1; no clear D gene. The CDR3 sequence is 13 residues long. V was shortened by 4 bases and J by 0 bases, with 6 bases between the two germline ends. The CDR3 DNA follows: TGTGCCAGCAGTTCCGGGATGAACACTGAAGCTTTCTTT. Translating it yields CASSSGMNTEAFF.

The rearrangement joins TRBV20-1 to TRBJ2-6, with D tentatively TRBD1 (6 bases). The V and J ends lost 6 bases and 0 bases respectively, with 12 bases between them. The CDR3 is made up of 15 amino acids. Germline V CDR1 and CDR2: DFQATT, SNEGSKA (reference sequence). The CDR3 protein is CSAPRTDSGANVLTF. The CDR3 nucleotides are TGCAGTGCCCCCAGGACAGACTCTGGGGCCAACGTCCTGACTTTC.

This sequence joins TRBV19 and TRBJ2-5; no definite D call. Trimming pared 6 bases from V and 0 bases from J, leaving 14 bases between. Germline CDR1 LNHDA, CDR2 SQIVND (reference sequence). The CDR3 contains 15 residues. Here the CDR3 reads CASRPRVEYQETQYF. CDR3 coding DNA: TGTGCCAGTAGGCCCCGGGTAGAGTACCAAGAGACCCAGTACTTC. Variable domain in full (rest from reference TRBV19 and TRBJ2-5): DGGITQSPKYLFRKEGQNVTLSCEQNLNHDAMYWYRQDPGQGLRLIYYSQIVNDFQKGDIAEGYSVSREKKESFPLTVTSAQKNPTAFYLCASRPRVEYQETQYFGPGTRLLVL.

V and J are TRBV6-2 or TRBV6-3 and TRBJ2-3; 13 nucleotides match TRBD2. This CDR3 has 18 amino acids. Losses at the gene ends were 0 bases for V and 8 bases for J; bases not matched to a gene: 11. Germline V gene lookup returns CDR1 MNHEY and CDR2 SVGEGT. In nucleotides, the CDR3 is TGTGCCAGCAGTTACTCTCAAACCGGGACTAGCGGGGTCCGTACGCAGTATTTT. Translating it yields CASSYSQTGTSGVRTQYF.

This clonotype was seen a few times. The CDR3 DNA reads as TGCGCCAGCAGCTTGCCCGATGAGACCCAGTACTTC. Amino acids: CASSLPDETQYF. This rearrangement joins TRBV5-1 to TRBJ2-5; D not certain. Trimming took 1 base from V and 5 from J, leaving 6 bases between them. The germline V gene has CDR1 SGHRS and CDR2 YFSETQ. This CDR3 is 12 amino acids long.

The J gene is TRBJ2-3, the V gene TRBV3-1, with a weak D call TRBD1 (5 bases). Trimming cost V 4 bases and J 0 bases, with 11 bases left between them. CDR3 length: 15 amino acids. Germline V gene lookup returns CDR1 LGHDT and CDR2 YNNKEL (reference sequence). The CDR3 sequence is CASSPTETSTDTQYF. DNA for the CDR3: TGTGCCAGCAGCCCGACAGAGACTAGCACAGATACGCAGTATTTT.

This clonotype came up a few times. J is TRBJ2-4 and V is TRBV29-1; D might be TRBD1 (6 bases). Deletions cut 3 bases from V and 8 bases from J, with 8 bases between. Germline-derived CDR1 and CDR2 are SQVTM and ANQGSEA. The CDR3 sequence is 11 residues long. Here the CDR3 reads CSVDRGDIQYF. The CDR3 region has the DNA TGCAGCGTTGACAGGGGAGACATTCAGTACTTC.

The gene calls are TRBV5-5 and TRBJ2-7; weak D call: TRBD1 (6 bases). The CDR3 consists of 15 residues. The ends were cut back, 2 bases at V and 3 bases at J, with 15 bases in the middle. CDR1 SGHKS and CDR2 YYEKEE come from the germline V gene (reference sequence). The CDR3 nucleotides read TGTGCCAGCAGCTTCAACCGGGACATCTTCTACGAGCAGTACTTC. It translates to CASSFNRDIFYEQYF.

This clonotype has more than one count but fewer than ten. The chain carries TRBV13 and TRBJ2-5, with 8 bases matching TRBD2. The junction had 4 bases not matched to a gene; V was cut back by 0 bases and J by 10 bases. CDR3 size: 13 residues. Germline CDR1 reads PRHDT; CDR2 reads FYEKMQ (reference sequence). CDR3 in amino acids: CASSLGPREGQYF. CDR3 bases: TGTGCCAGCAGCTTAGGACCCCGGGAGGGCCAGTACTTC.

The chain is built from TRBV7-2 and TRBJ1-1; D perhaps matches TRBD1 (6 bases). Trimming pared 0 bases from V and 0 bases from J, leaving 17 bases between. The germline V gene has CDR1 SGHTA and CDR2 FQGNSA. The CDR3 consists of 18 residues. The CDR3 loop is CASSLARQGFSMNTEAFF. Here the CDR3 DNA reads TGTGCCAGCAGCTTAGCAAGGCAGGGGTTCTCGATGAACACTGAAGCTTTCTTT. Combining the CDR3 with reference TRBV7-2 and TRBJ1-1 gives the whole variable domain GAGVSQSPSNKVTEKGKDVELRCDPISGHTALYWYRQSLGQGLEFLIYFQGNSAPDKSGLPSDRFSAERTGGSVSTLTIQRTQQEDSAVYLCASSLARQGFSMNTEAFFGQGTRLTVV.

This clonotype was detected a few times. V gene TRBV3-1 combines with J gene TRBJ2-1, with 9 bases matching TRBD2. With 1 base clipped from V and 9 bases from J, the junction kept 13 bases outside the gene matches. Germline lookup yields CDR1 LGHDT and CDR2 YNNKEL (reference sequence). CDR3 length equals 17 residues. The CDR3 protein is CASSQGVAGGLRAEQFF. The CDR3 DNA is TGTGCCAGCAGCCAAGGGGTTGCGGGGGGGCTTCGTGCTGAGCAGTTCTTC.

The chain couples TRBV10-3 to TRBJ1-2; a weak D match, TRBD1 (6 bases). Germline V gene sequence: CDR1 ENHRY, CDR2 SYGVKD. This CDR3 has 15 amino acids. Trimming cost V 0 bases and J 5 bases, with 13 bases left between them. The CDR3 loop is CAISESQGYQYGYTF. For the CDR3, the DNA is TGTGCCATCAGTGAGTCACAGGGTTACCAATATGGCTACACCTTC.

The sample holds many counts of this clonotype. CDR3 bases: TGTGCCAGCAGGTCCCCAACTAGCGGGGGCAATGAGCAGTTCTTC. This codes for CASRSPTSGGNEQFF. The chain joins TRBV6-5 to TRBJ2-1; 11 nucleotides align to TRBD2. The CDR3 runs to 15 residues. With 6 bases clipped from V and 6 bases from J, the junction kept 7 bases outside the gene matches. The germline gives CDR1 MNHEY, CDR2 SVGAGI.

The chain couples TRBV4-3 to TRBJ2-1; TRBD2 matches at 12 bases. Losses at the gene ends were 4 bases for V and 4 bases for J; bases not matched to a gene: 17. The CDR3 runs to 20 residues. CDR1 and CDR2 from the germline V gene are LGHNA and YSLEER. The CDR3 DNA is TGCGCCAGCAGCCGCGGACTAGCGGGGCAACTCGGCCCACGGTACAATGAGCAGTTCTTC. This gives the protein CASSRGLAGQLGPRYNEQFF.

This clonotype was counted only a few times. CDR3 loop: CATSRDMTYEQYF. CDR3 coding DNA: TGTGCCACCAGCAGAGACATGACCTACGAGCAGTACTTC. The genes are TRBV15 and TRBJ2-7, with D uncertain. The germline CDR1 and CDR2 sequences are LNHNV and YYDKDF (reference sequence). V shed 0 bases and J shed 2 bases, with 5 bases lying between them. The CDR3 spans 13 residues.

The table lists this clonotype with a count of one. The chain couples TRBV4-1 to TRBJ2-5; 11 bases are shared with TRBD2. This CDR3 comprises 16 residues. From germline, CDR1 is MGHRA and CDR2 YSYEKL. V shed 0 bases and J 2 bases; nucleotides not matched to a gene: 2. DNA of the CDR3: TGCGCCAGCAGCCAAGATAGGACTAGCGGGCAAGAGACCCAGTACTTC. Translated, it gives CASSQDRTSGQETQYF.

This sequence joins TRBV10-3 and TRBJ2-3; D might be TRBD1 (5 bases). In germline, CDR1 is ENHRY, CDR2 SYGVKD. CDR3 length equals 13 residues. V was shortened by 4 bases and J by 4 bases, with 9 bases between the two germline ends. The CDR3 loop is CAISVGPADTQYF. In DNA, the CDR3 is TGTGCCATCAGTGTGGGGCCTGCAGATACGCAGTATTTT.